This T cell receptor (beta chain) was observed in a study of blood T cells in healthy people across ages. Findings and caveats of the study: Researchers report that TCR beta diversity correlated strongly with naive T cell percentage.

PBMCs numbering at least 6.5 million were isolated per sample. A second PCR of 7 to 11 cycles used a sample-barcoded 5' primer and a J-beta primer mix. Each cDNA was tagged by a template-switch adaptor containing 12 random nucleotides. Every individual sample yielded 2.5 million or more paired-end reads (each containing CDR3). From the 5' RACE reads, TCRdb called clonotypes with MiXCR, one entry per CDR3 protein. The table records about 830,000 distinct CDR3 sequences, nearly 60% of them present only once. The CDR3 is 17 amino acids. Germline CDR1 is SGHRS and CDR2 is YFSETQ. A remark on this clonotype: Its matching antigen is unknown.

The chain has TRBV5-1 and TRBJ2-4; 7 bases map to TRBD2. The J call is in doubt because the DNA end fits TRBJ2-7 better. The sample comprised blood. The sequence was collected from a man aged 25-40 years in good health. The chain's CDR3 is CASSLLTNSGNMYEQYF. CDR3 DNA: TGCGCCAGCAGCTTGCTTACGAACAGCGGGAATATGTACGAGCAGTACTTC.